These 22 T cell receptor beta chains came from one sample sequenced in a study of blood T cell repertoires in COVID-19. Assay: immunoSEQ multiplex PCR; the TCRdb copy retains only in-frame clones and omits some. The table has hundreds of thousands of clones, approximately 83% seen once. Sequenced sample: PBMCs or T cells enriched from blood (not recorded which). Every receptor here comes from a man aged 25-40 years who had recovered from COVID-19.

V usage is TRBV9 and J usage is TRBJ1-2; 8 bases fit TRBD1. CDR1 SGDLS and CDR2 YYNGEE come from the germline V gene. V lost 0 bases, J lost 7 bases, and 14 bases stayed unmatched. The CDR3 totals 17 residues. The CDR3 DNA follows: TGTGCCAGCAGCGTAGCGACAGGGGTGGTTGGAGTGGGTGGCTACACCTTC. Residues: CASSVATGVVGVGGYTF.

V usage is TRBV5-1 and J usage is TRBJ1-2; TRBD1 is a possible D gene (5 bases). Germline CDR1 is SGHRS and CDR2 is YFSETQ. The V gene lost 5 bases and the J gene lost 3 bases, with 14 bases spanning the gap. The CDR3 has 14 residues. The CDR3 DNA follows: TGCGCCAGCAGGCAACAGGATTACGACTATGGCTACACCTTC. As protein: CASRQQDYDYGYTF.

This CDR3 is CATSMTGGYNSPLHF. For the CDR3, the DNA is TGTGCCACCAGTATGACGGGGGGCTATAATTCACCCCTCCACTTT. The V and J genes are TRBV15 and TRBJ1-6; a possible D gene is TRBD1 (5 bases). Germline loops: CDR1 LNHNV, CDR2 YYDKDF (reference sequence). V lost 6 bases, J lost 3 bases, and 12 bases lay in between. This CDR3 region has 15 residues.

The chain employs TRBV7-6 and TRBJ2-2, with 11 bases fitting TRBD2. Unmatched junction bases numbered 16, after V lost 4 bases and J lost 6 bases. Germline V gene sequence: CDR1 SGHVS, CDR2 FNYEAQ. This CDR3 is built from 19 residues. The CDR3 spells CASSSSLRLAGGPAGELFF. Written as DNA, the CDR3 is TGTGCCAGCAGCTCCTCTCTCAGATTAGCGGGGGGGCCCGCCGGGGAGCTGTTTTTT.

The rearrangement uses TRBV10-3 and TRBJ1-5; D possibly corresponds to TRBD1 (5 bases). Deletions cut 3 bases from V and 6 bases from J, with 15 bases between. Germline V gene data show CDR1 as ENHRY and CDR2 as SYGVKD. The CDR3 has 15 amino acids. CDR3 DNA sequence: TGTGCCATCAGTGACGGGGGAACGAATGGTCAGCCCCAGCATTTT. Translated: CAISDGGTNGQPQHF.

The genes are TRBV5-1 and TRBJ1-2; 10 nucleotides agree with TRBD1. The CDR3 is 15 amino acids. Germline lookup yields CDR1 SGHRS and CDR2 YFSETQ. V was pared by 4 bases and J by 0 bases, with 3 bases of the junction left unmatched. CDR3 residues: CASSPGTGANYGYTF. The CDR3 DNA follows: TGCGCCAGCAGCCCGGGGACAGGGGCTAACTATGGCTACACCTTC.

The chain combines TRBV5-1 with TRBJ2-7; no clear D. Germline CDR1 is SGHRS and CDR2 is YFSETQ. This CDR3 is 11 amino acids long. Trimming took off 10 bases at V and 4 bases at J, with 12 bases between the two ends. CDR3 bases: TGCGCCTCCGGAGAACCGTACGAGCAGTACTTC. This sequence encodes CASGEPYEQYF.

The genes are TRBV5-3 and TRBJ1-2; TRBD1 aligns across 8 bases. Being an ORF, TRBV5-3 has a function that is uncertain. The V gene end was trimmed by 8 bases and the J gene end by 6 bases; junction bases not matched to a gene: 9. CDR3 length: 13 amino acids. CDR3 sequence reads: CASLMDRVDGYTF. The CDR3 nucleotides read TGTGCCAGCCTCATGGACAGGGTAGATGGCTACACCTTC.

The chain joins TRBV7-2 to TRBJ1-2, with a tentative D call TRBD1 (6 bases). This CDR3 is built from 14 residues. Trimming stripped 10 bases from V and 4 bases from J, with 19 bases between. Germline-derived CDR1 and CDR2 are SGHTA and FQGNSA. CDR3 in DNA: TGTGCCACCCCCACCCACAGGGTTGTCTATGGCTACACCTTC. Amino acids: CATPTHRVVYGYTF.

The gene calls are TRBV9 and TRBJ1-1; TRBD1 agrees at 10 bases. The CDR3 consists of 15 residues. J lost 3 bases, V lost 3 bases, and 5 bases had no gene match. Germline V gives CDR1 SGDLS, CDR2 YYNGEE. CDR3 nucleotide sequence: TGTGCCAGCAGCGGGGGAGGACAGGGGGACACTGAAGCTTTCTTT. This encodes CASSGGGQGDTEAFF.

The V and J genes are TRBV7-8 and TRBJ1-6; TRBD1 aligns across 8 bases. The CDR3 is 15 residues long. Per the germline V gene, CDR1 is SGHVS and CDR2 is FQNEAQ. V lost 2 bases and J lost 7; bases outside the gene matches: 4. This CDR3 reads CASSLTGGRNSPLHF. Written as DNA, the CDR3 is TGTGCCAGCAGCTTAACAGGGGGTAGGAATTCACCCCTCCACTTT.

This clone was recorded only once. V is TRBV7-3 and J is TRBJ2-1; 7 nucleotides line up with TRBD1. This CDR3 is built from 14 residues. Trimming cost V 1 base and J 10 bases; bases outside gene matches: 7. Germline CDR1 is SGHTA and CDR2 is FQGTGA. CDR3 in DNA: TGTGCCAGCAGCTTAAGAGACAGGGCGTGGGAGCAGTTCTTC. Translated, it gives CASSLRDRAWEQFF. Looking up the rest from reference TRBV7-3 and TRBJ2-1 gives the full variable domain: GAGVSQTPSNKVTEKGKYVELRCDPISGHTALYWYRQSLGQGPEFLIYFQGTGAADDSGLPNDRFFAVRPEGSVSTLKIQRTERGDSAVYLCASSLRDRAWEQFFGPGTRLTVL.

This chain links TRBV13 with TRBJ1-2; 8 bases align to TRBD1. The CDR3 loop spans 14 amino acids. Trimming removed 5 bases from V and 4 bases from J; junction bases left unmatched: 6. The germline V gene has CDR1 PRHDT and CDR2 FYEKMQ (reference sequence). CDR3 coding DNA: TGTGCCAGCAGCCCAGACAGGGGAGTCTATGGCTACACCTTC. It is translated as CASSPDRGVYGYTF.

The chain employs TRBV2 and TRBJ1-2; no clear D. CDR3 length equals 15 residues. V lost 2 bases and J lost 6, with 16 bases in between. From germline, CDR1 is SNHLY and CDR2 FYNNEI. CDR3 loop: CASSESRAAVDGYTF. The CDR3 DNA follows: TGTGCCAGCAGTGAATCGCGGGCTGCTGTTGATGGCTACACCTTC.

The chain recombines TRBV5-5 with TRBJ2-3; 14 nucleotides match TRBD2. The junction had 7 bases not matched to a gene; V was cut back by 4 bases and J by 0 bases. This CDR3 is 18 amino acids long. CDR1 SGHKS and CDR2 YYEKEE come from the germline V gene (reference sequence). The CDR3 loop is CASSAGTSGGRSTDTQYF. CDR3 coding DNA: TGTGCCAGCAGCGCAGGGACTAGCGGGGGCCGCAGCACAGATACGCAGTATTTT. The variable domain in full, completed from reference TRBV5-5 and TRBJ2-3, reads DAGVTQSPTHLIKTRGQQVTLRCSPISGHKSVSWYQQVLGQGPQFIFQYYEKEERGRGNFPDRFSARQFPNYSSELNVNALLLGDSALYLCASSAGTSGGRSTDTQYFGPGTRLTVL.

This chain links TRBV27 with TRBJ2-5; D uncertain. Germline loops: CDR1 MNHEY, CDR2 SMNVEV (reference sequence). The CDR3 runs to 12 residues. Trimming removed 6 bases from V and 7 bases from J, with 12 bases in between. The CDR3 DNA is TGTGCCAGCAGAGAATGGCGGAGGACCCAGTACTTC. Amino acid sequence: CASREWRRTQYF.

The chain joins TRBV13 to TRBJ1-1; no definite D call. Trimming shortened V by 8 bases and J by 0 bases, and 16 bases separated the two germline ends. The CDR3 contains 15 residues. Per the germline V gene, CDR1 is PRHDT and CDR2 is FYEKMQ (reference sequence). This chain's CDR3 is CASGNTQALNTEAFF. The CDR3 region has the DNA TGTGCCAGCGGAAACACCCAGGCCCTGAACACTGAAGCTTTCTTT.

This clone was observed many times. This chain links TRBV5-4 with TRBJ1-6; TRBD1 might be the D (6 bases). This CDR3 comprises 17 residues. The V gene's germline CDR1 is SGHNT and CDR2 YYREEE (reference sequence). Trimming took off 4 bases at V and 4 bases at J, with 18 bases between the two ends. CDR3 loop: CASSTQIGGSYNSPLHF. DNA of the CDR3: TGTGCCAGCAGCACTCAAATAGGGGGATCGTATAATTCACCCCTCCACTTT.

V usage is TRBV10-3 and J usage is TRBJ1-1; 7 bases align to TRBD1. The length of the CDR3 is 12 residues. Germline lookup yields CDR1 ENHRY and CDR2 SYGVKD. V gave up 3 bases and J gave up 8 bases; unmatched junction bases: 3. CDR3 in amino acids: CAISDWDREAFF. CDR3 DNA sequence: TGTGCCATCAGTGATTGGGACAGAGAAGCTTTCTTT.

This clone was seen just once. V and J are TRBV6-1 and TRBJ2-7; TRBD1 matches at 12 bases. This CDR3 contains 16 residues. The germline V gene has CDR1 MNHNS and CDR2 SASEGT. The junction had 8 bases not matched to a gene; V was cut back by 2 bases and J by 6 bases. The CDR3 protein is CASSELVGTGGLEQYF. DNA of the CDR3: TGTGCCAGCAGTGAACTAGTGGGGACAGGGGGCCTCGAGCAGTACTTC.

The table lists this clone with a count of one. Other DNA sequences in the same sample also yield this CDR3. Here the CDR3 reads CASSLGTSGADTQYF. CDR3 in DNA: TGTGCCAGCAGCCTTGGGACTAGCGGGGCAGATACGCAGTATTTT. The chain carries TRBV6-2 or TRBV6-3 and TRBJ2-3, with 13 bases lining up with TRBD2. Germline CDR1 MNHEY, CDR2 SVGEGT. V shed 6 bases and J 4 bases; nucleotides not matched to a gene: 4. The CDR3 runs to 15 residues.

The rearrangement uses TRBV6-5 and TRBJ1-1; possibly TRBD1 for D (6 bases). V lost 2 bases and J lost 3, with 13 bases in between. Germline CDR1 reads MNHEY; CDR2 reads SVGAGI. The CDR3 runs to 15 residues. CDR3: CASSYRGFVDTEAFF. The CDR3 DNA sequence: TGTGCCAGCAGTTACAGGGGGTTTGTCGACACTGAAGCTTTCTTT.